This TCR beta chain was found in a study of graft-versus-host responses after intestinal transplantation. The wider study: Once they had received anti-thymocyte globulin induction, all recipients took tacrolimus and steroids for about 3 years.

In the case of this clone: Its antigen is not identified.

The V segment lost 3 bases and the J segment 7 bases; nucleotides outside the gene matches: 18. CDR3 length: 18 residues. Germline V lookup: CDR1 WSHSY, CDR2 SAAADI. Regarding the study as a whole: Recipient-marrow GvH clones were detected, some having first appeared in ileum or blood.

Using immunoSEQ multiplex PCR, the repertoire was profiled, and TCRdb retains in-frame clones only, with some absent. In the table there are more than 20,000 clones, 85% to 95% of which are singletons. The TCR comes from a human patient who received an intestinal transplant, so some T cells may come from the graft donor. V is TRBV10-2 and J is TRBJ2-5; 9 nucleotides align to TRBD1. Sequencing used PBMCs, obtained about 37 weeks after intestinal transplant. The CDR3 sequence is CASSEFLWGQGWAWTQYF. The CDR3 DNA reads as TGCGCCAGCAGTGAATTTTTATGGGGACAGGGCTGGGCGTGGACCCAGTACTTC.